These 8 T cell receptor beta chains share one sample of origin, sequenced in a study of blood T cells in healthy people across ages. Sample-barcoded 5' priming and a J-beta primer mix drove a second PCR of about 6 to 12 cycles. Via MiXCR, TCRdb re-called the 5' RACE reads, giving one row per CDR3 protein. The profile covers more than 900,000 distinct CDR3 sequences, with about 25% appearing a single time and 0.65% to 0.75% taken by the ten largest. The same data also went into a second study, on T cells of mothers and their children.

Sequenced sample: blood. The receptors were gathered from a girl aged 2-10 years in good health.

A few counts support this clonotype. The chain couples TRBV7-3 to TRBJ1-2, with D maybe TRBD1 (5 bases). V lost 5 bases and J 1 base, leaving 14 bases between the germline ends. The CDR3 is 15 amino acids. Germline assignment: CDR1 SGHTA and CDR2 FQGTGA. CDR3 protein: CASSPGTEYNYGYTF. The CDR3 DNA is TGTGCCAGCAGCCCCGGGACGGAATATAACTATGGCTACACCTTC.

J is TRBJ2-1 and V is TRBV7-9; tentatively, D is TRBD2 (6 bases). The CDR3 has 15 residues. CDR1 and CDR2 (germline): SEHNR, FQNEAQ (reference sequence). Trimming left V 6 bases short and J 10 bases short, with 22 bases between. CDR3 residues: CASSSPGLYAGEQFF. DNA for the CDR3: TGTGCCAGCAGTTCGCCGGGACTTTACGCGGGAGAGCAGTTCTTC.

This chain joins TRBV5-1 and TRBJ1-1, with a weak D call TRBD1 (5 bases). The germline V gene has CDR1 SGHRS and CDR2 YFSETQ. The V end was cut by 0 bases, the J end by 0 bases, with 12 bases between. The CDR3 length is 16 residues. The CDR3 bases are TGCGCCAGCAGCTTGGCCGGGGGGACGGTGAACACTGAAGCTTTCTTT. Translated: CASSLAGGTVNTEAFF.

There are a few counts of this clonotype. V usage is TRBV4-3 and J usage is TRBJ2-7, with D tentatively TRBD1 or TRBD2 (5 bases each). Germline V lookup: CDR1 LGHNA, CDR2 YSLEER. The CDR3 contains 14 residues. The ends were cut back, 0 bases at V and 5 bases at J, with 11 bases in the middle. For the CDR3, the DNA is TGCGCCAGCAGCCAAGATAGGGACCTGGACGAGCAGTACTTC. Residues: CASSQDRDLDEQYF.

The rearrangement joins TRBV7-3 to TRBJ2-1; 8 nucleotides match TRBD2. With 2 bases clipped from V and 4 bases from J, the junction kept 10 bases outside the gene matches. The CDR3 loop spans 17 amino acids. CDR1 is SGHTA, CDR2 FQGTGA, per germline. The CDR3 nucleotides are TGTGCCAGCAGCTTAGGGTGGAGCGGGACTAGTTACAATGAGCAGTTCTTC. It specifies CASSLGWSGTSYNEQFF.

This chain joins TRBV12-3 or TRBV12-4 and TRBJ1-1, with D possibly TRBD1 on 5 matching bases. The CDR3 consists of 15 residues. The V end was cut by 3 bases, the J end by 3 bases, with 14 bases between. In DNA, the CDR3 is TGTGCCAGCAGTTTCGGTTGGTTAGGGGACACTGAAGCTTTCTTT. It translates to CASSFGWLGDTEAFF.

This clonotype has a handful of counts. This chain connects TRBV7-2 to TRBJ2-1; no firm D call. CDR3 length equals 15 residues. Germline CDR1 and CDR2: SGHTA and FQGNSA. Trimming removed 5 bases at V and 0 bases at J, with 11 bases between. The CDR3 reads CASSKRPSSYNEQFF. In DNA form, the CDR3 reads TGTGCCAGCAGCAAACGGCCTAGCTCCTACAATGAGCAGTTCTTC.

The V and J genes are TRBV7-2 and TRBJ2-5, with a tentative D call TRBD2 (5 bases). The V gene's germline CDR1 is SGHTA and CDR2 FQGNSA. The CDR3 totals 15 residues. Trimming took 2 bases from V and 4 from J, leaving 14 bases between them. The CDR3 region has the DNA TGTGCCAGCAGCTTATCCCCAGCGGACCGAGAGACCCAGTACTTC. It yields the protein CASSLSPADRETQYF.